The 23 T cell receptor beta chains reported below all come from one sample, sequenced in a study of cytomegalovirus exposure and HLA in healthy donors. The PCR made use of 60 Vbeta and 13 Jbeta primers. TCRdb keeps only in-frame clones here, not all; method: immunoSEQ multiplex PCR. The sample has about 50,000 clones, around 70% seen once. Sequencing was performed on PBMCs. The receptors derive from a woman in her forties or fifties in good health and CMV-seronegative.

This sequence joins TRBV5-1 and TRBJ1-1; D is ambiguous. Looked up from germline, CDR1 is SGHRS and CDR2 is YFSETQ. V was pared by 0 bases and J by 1 base, with 10 bases between. The CDR3 has 15 residues. The CDR3, as DNA: TGCGCCAGCAGCTTGGGCCATACATCGAACACTGAAGCTTTCTTT. This codes for CASSLGHTSNTEAFF.

The rearrangement joins TRBV9 to TRBJ2-5, with TRBD2 matching 12 bases. Trimming removed 4 bases from V and 2 bases from J; junction bases left unmatched: 12. Germline loops: CDR1 SGDLS, CDR2 YYNGEE. The CDR3 length is 18 residues. CDR3 DNA: TGTGCCAGCAGCAGGGACGGGAGACTAGCGGGGGAACAAGAGACCCAGTACTTC. Its translation: CASSRDGRLAGEQETQYF.

The J gene is TRBJ2-5, the V gene TRBV28; tentative D call: TRBD1 (6 bases). Germline loops: CDR1 MDHEN, CDR2 SYDVKM. The CDR3 totals 14 residues. Between the trimmed V and J ends, which lost 7 bases and 4 bases, there was a span of 16 bases. The CDR3 nucleotides are TGTGCCAGCACGGGCTGGGTGGGGGCAGAGACCCAGTACTTC. This codes for CASTGWVGAETQYF.

This clone appeared a few times. The chain recombines TRBV7-9 with TRBJ2-3, with 9 bases that match TRBD2. Trimming removed 10 bases from V and 6 bases from J; junction bases left unmatched: 14. Germline values: CDR1 SEHNR, CDR2 FQNEAQ (reference sequence). This CDR3 comprises 15 residues. CDR3 residues: CAIQNRRGGRDTQYF. In nucleotides, the CDR3 is TGTGCCATCCAAAACCGGCGGGGGGGCCGGGATACGCAGTATTTT.

The chain joins TRBV28 to TRBJ1-5, with D possibly TRBD1 on 6 matching bases. The CDR3 length is 13 residues. V was pared by 4 bases and J by 3 bases, with 7 bases between. The germline V gene has CDR1 MDHEN and CDR2 SYDVKM. The CDR3 loop is CASSWDTNQPQHF. In DNA form, the CDR3 reads TGTGCCAGCAGTTGGGACACCAATCAGCCCCAGCATTTT. The entire variable domain, with the rest obtained from reference TRBV28 and TRBJ1-5, is as follows: DVKVTQSSRYLVKRTGEKVFLECVQDMDHENMFWYRQDPGLGLRLIYFSYDVKMKEKGDIPEGYSVSREKKERFSLILESASTNQTSMYLCASSWDTNQPQHFGDGTRLSIL.

This clone was seen only once. The chain is built from TRBV5-1 and TRBJ2-3; the match to TRBD2 covers 12 bases. The germline V gene encodes CDR1 SGHRS and CDR2 YFSETQ. With V trimmed by 4 bases and J by 5 bases, 11 bases remained unmatched. The CDR3 consists of 17 residues. The chain's CDR3 is CASSLRASGGAGDTQYF. The CDR3 coding sequence is TGCGCCAGCAGCCTCAGGGCTAGCGGGGGGGCAGGAGATACGCAGTATTTT. Complete variable domain (other parts from reference TRBV5-1 and TRBJ2-3): KAGVTQTPRYLIKTRGQQVTLSCSPISGHRSVSWYQQTPGQGLQFLFEYFSETQRNKGNFPGRFSGRQFSNSRSEMNVSTLELGDSALYLCASSLRASGGAGDTQYFGPGTRLTVL.

This sequence joins TRBV30 and TRBJ1-3; 7 bases align to TRBD1. The CDR3 is 12 residues long. Germline V gene data show CDR1 as GTSNPN and CDR2 as SVGIG (reference sequence). With 5 bases clipped from V and 4 bases from J, the junction kept 2 bases outside the gene matches. The CDR3 coding sequence is TGTGCCTGGGAGACAGGGGGAAACACCATATATTTT. It yields the protein CAWETGGNTIYF.

The genes are TRBV6-5 and TRBJ1-1; 7 nucleotides align to TRBD1. CDR3 length equals 13 residues. Germline V gene sequence: CDR1 MNHEY, CDR2 SVGAGI. With 5 bases clipped from V and 4 bases from J, the junction kept 4 bases outside the gene matches. In DNA form, the CDR3 reads TGTGCCAGCAGTCGGGGGACAGTCACTGAAGCTTTCTTT. Protein sequence: CASSRGTVTEAFF.

The chain uses TRBV28 and TRBJ1-1; TRBD1 matches at 11 bases. The CDR3 length is 15 residues. CDR1 is MDHEN and CDR2 is SYDVKM in the germline V gene. J gave up 7 bases and V 6 bases, and 10 bases lay outside the gene matches. The DNA for the CDR3 is TGTGCCAGCAGACCAGGGGACAGGGGGGCGGTTGAAGCTTTCTTT. This translates into CASRPGDRGAVEAFF.

This clone was observed a few times. The chain recombines TRBV30 with TRBJ1-4, with D maybe TRBD1 (5 bases). CDR3 length equals 15 residues. The germline V and J ends were trimmed by 2 bases and 8 bases, with 18 bases remaining between them. Per germline, CDR1 GTSNPN and CDR2 SVGIG (reference sequence). The CDR3 region has the DNA TGTGCCTGGAGTACCCAGACGGGGGGTGGAGAAAAACTGTTTTTT. This translates into CAWSTQTGGGEKLFF.

The rearrangement links TRBV5-1 to TRBJ1-4; D remains ambiguous. CDR3 length: 16 residues. V gave up 0 bases and J gave up 0 bases, with 9 bases separating them. Germline CDR1 is SGHRS and CDR2 is YFSETQ. CDR3 DNA: TGCGCCAGCAGCTTGGCGACTTTTGCAACTAATGAAAAACTGTTTTTT. Residues: CASSLATFATNEKLFF.

V and J are TRBV7-9 and TRBJ2-7; D unclear. Between the trimmed V and J ends, which lost 5 bases and 8 bases, there was a span of 13 bases. This CDR3 spans 12 amino acids. Germline CDR1 reads SEHNR; CDR2 reads FQNEAQ (reference sequence). The CDR3, as DNA: TGTGCCAGCAGCCTCCATACAGACAAGCAGTACTTC. Translated: CASSLHTDKQYF.

This clone was seen a single time. The V and J genes are TRBV5-1 and TRBJ1-1; D gene unclear. V was trimmed by 0 bases and J by 1 base, leaving 13 bases between them. Germline V gives CDR1 SGHRS, CDR2 YFSETQ. CDR3 length equals 16 residues. In DNA form, the CDR3 reads TGCGCCAGCAGCTTGGGGGCCGCATTAACGAACACTGAAGCTTTCTTT. Protein sequence: CASSLGAALTNTEAFF.

The genes are TRBV19 and TRBJ1-5; 9 nucleotides agree with TRBD1. The V segment lost 3 bases and the J segment 7 bases; nucleotides outside the gene matches: 7. The CDR3 sequence is 15 residues long. Germline V lookup: CDR1 LNHDA, CDR2 SQIVND (reference sequence). In nucleotides, the CDR3 is TGTGCCAGTAGTATCTCACAGGGGGCGCACCAGCCCCAGCATTTT. Translated: CASSISQGAHQPQHF.

The rearrangement uses TRBV10-2 and TRBJ2-7; 7 positions match TRBD2. CDR1 WSHSY and CDR2 SAAADI come from the germline V gene. Trimming at V came to 5 bases and at J to 4 bases, leaving 8 bases not matched to a gene. This CDR3 contains 14 residues. The CDR3 nucleotides read TGCGCCAGCAGTCCCGCGGGAGTGCGGTACGAGCAGTACTTC. It translates to CASSPAGVRYEQYF.

The genes are TRBV4-3 and TRBJ2-5; TRBD1 matches 7 bases. The germline CDR1 and CDR2 sequences are LGHNA and YSLEER. Trimming cost V 1 base and J 5 bases; bases outside gene matches: 4. The CDR3 loop spans 14 amino acids. The CDR3 coding sequence is TGCGCCAGCAGCCAAGGACAGGGCGGCGAGACCCAGTACTTC. Its protein is CASSQGQGGETQYF.

The V call is TRBV7-9, the J call TRBJ2-1, with TRBD2 identical over 9 bases. CDR1 is SEHNR and CDR2 is FQNEAQ in the germline V gene (reference sequence). The trim removed 1 base at V and 5 bases at J, leaving 3 bases unmatched. The CDR3 extends over 15 amino acids. The DNA of the CDR3 is TGTGCCAGCAGCTTAGGTCTAGCGGGAAACAATGAGCAGTTCTTC. Amino acids: CASSLGLAGNNEQFF.

This clone has only a few counts. This chain uses TRBV5-1 with TRBJ1-1; D is uncertain. Trimming removed 6 bases from V and 2 bases from J, with 14 bases in between. The germline CDR1 and CDR2 sequences are SGHRS and YFSETQ. This CDR3 is built from 14 residues. The CDR3 sequence: CASTGGVGNTEAFF. In DNA, the CDR3 is TGCGCCAGCACCGGCGGGGTAGGTAACACTGAAGCTTTCTTT. The entire variable domain, with the rest obtained from reference TRBV5-1 and TRBJ1-1, is as follows: KAGVTQTPRYLIKTRGQQVTLSCSPISGHRSVSWYQQTPGQGLQFLFEYFSETQRNKGNFPGRFSGRQFSNSRSEMNVSTLELGDSALYLCASTGGVGNTEAFFGQGTRLTVV.

The table lists this clone with a few counts. This chain links TRBV19 with TRBJ1-2; the match to TRBD1 covers 10 bases. This CDR3 spans 17 amino acids. The V segment lost 6 bases and the J segment 4 bases; nucleotides outside the gene matches: 14. Per germline, CDR1 LNHDA and CDR2 SQIVND (reference sequence). The CDR3 loop reads CASSRDRGTASVYGYTF. The CDR3 DNA is TGTGCCAGTAGCCGGGACAGGGGCACAGCGAGCGTCTATGGCTACACCTTC.

This clone came up once. The chain's CDR3 is CASSPRTSGGSVTGELFF. The DNA of the CDR3 is TGTGCCAGCAGCCCTCGGACTAGCGGGGGCTCAGTGACCGGGGAGCTGTTTTTT. The chain is built from TRBV14 and TRBJ2-2, with 13 bases identical to TRBD2. Germline V gene lookup returns CDR1 SGHDN and CDR2 FVKESK. This CDR3 has 18 amino acids. Germline trimming cut 4 bases from V and 5 bases from J; bases unmatched to any gene: 10.

This clone has just a few counts. The gene calls are TRBV7-3 and TRBJ2-6; maybe TRBD2 (5 bases). Per germline, CDR1 SGHTA and CDR2 FQGTGA. V lost 7 bases and J 4 bases, leaving 8 bases between the germline ends. The length of the CDR3 is 13 residues. This CDR3 is CASTPGGANVLTF. The CDR3 DNA reads as TGTGCCAGCACTCCGGGGGGGGCCAACGTCCTGACTTTC.

This sequence joins TRBV14 and TRBJ1-4, with a possible D match to TRBD1 (5 bases). Germline CDR1 and CDR2: SGHDN and FVKESK. The ends were cut back, 4 bases at V and 7 bases at J, with 10 bases in the middle. The CDR3 is 13 residues long. CDR3 amino acids: CASSRRVSEKLFF. The CDR3 DNA follows: TGTGCCAGCAGCCGCAGGGTCTCTGAAAAACTGTTTTTT. Using reference TRBV14 and TRBJ1-4 for the parts outside the CDR3, the full variable domain is EAGVTQFPSHSVIEKGQTVTLRCDPISGHDNLYWYRRVMGKEIKFLLHFVKESKQDESGMPNNRFLAERTGGTYSTLKVQPAELEDSGVYFCASSRRVSEKLFFGSGTQLSVL.

J is TRBJ1-5 and V is TRBV19, with D tentatively TRBD1 (5 bases). Deletions cut 4 bases from V and 0 bases from J, with 10 bases between. The CDR3 extends over 15 amino acids. Germline values: CDR1 LNHDA, CDR2 SQIVND (reference sequence). The CDR3 region is CASSRQSDSNQPQHF. Written as DNA, the CDR3 is TGTGCCAGTAGTAGACAGTCTGATAGCAATCAGCCCCAGCATTTT.